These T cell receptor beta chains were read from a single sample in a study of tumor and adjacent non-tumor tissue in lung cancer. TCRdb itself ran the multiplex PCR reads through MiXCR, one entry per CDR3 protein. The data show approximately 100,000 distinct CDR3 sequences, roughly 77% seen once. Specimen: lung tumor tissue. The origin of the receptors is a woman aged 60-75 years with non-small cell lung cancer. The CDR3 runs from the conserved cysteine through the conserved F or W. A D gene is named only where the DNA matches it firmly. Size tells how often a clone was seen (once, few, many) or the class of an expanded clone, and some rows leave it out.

DNA: TGTACCAGCAGATCACAGGGACCCACTATCACTGAAGCTTTCTTT
CDR3: CTSRSQGPTITEAFF
J: TRBJ1-1
size: .
V: TRBV28
D: .
length: 15

DNA: TGTACCAGCAGCTCGGGGACGGGGGCCTTTAACGAGCAGTACTTC
CDR3: CTSSSGTGAFNEQYF
J: TRBJ2-7
size: .
V: TRBV11-2
D: .
length: 15

DNA: TGTGCCAGCAGTTTCTCCGGGACAGGGACAACCGGGGAGCTGTTTTTT
CDR3: CASSFSGTGTTGELFF
J: TRBJ2-2
size: many
V: TRBV12-3/TRBV12-4
D: TRBD1
length: 16

DNA: TGCGCCAGCAGTCAGAACCTCGAGAGGGCCGTAAACATTCAGTACTTC
CDR3: CASSQNLERAVNIQYF
J: TRBJ2-4
size: .
V: TRBV4-1
D: .
length: 16

DNA: TGTGCCATCAGCCCCGGGACAGGGGTCACAGGGGAGCTGTCTTTT
CDR3: CAISPGTGVTGELSF
J: TRBJ2-2
size: .
V: TRBV11-3
D: TRBD1
length: 15

DNA: TGTGCCAGCAGTTTATTTCACCTGGGGCAGGGGGCGGGGAATGGCTACACCTTC
CDR3: CASSLFHLGQGAGNGYTF
J: TRBJ1-2
size: .
V: TRBV28
D: TRBD1
length: 18

DNA: TGCAGTGCCATAAACGGGGGAGGTCGATCCAAAAACATTCAGTATTTC
CDR3: CSAINGGGRSKNIQYF
J: TRBJ2-4
size: .
V: TRBV20-1
D: .
length: 16

DNA: TGCGCCAGCAGCTTAGGAATAGGGTTTAACTATGGCTTCACCTTC
CDR3: CASSLGIGFNYGFTF
J: TRBJ1-2
size: .
V: TRBV11-2
D: .
length: 15

DNA: TGCGCCAGCAGCCAAGACGTATGCCAGGGGCAACTCTATGGCTACACCTTC
CDR3: CASSQDVCQGQLYGYTF
J: TRBJ1-2
size: .
V: TRBV4-3
D: .
length: 17

DNA: TGCGCCAGCAGCCAAGAGACTAACGGGATTCACAATGAGCAGTTTTTC
CDR3: CASSQETNGIHNEQFF
J: TRBJ2-1
size: .
V: TRBV4-3
D: .
length: 16

DNA: TGTGCCAGCAGCGACGGGTCTAGCGGGAGTCGGATGGATACGCAGTATTTT
CDR3: CASSDGSSGSRMDTQYF
J: TRBJ2-3
size: .
V: TRBV11-2
D: TRBD2
length: 17

DNA: TGTGCCAGCAAACCGGGACTGAATAATGAGCAGTACTTC
CDR3: CASKPGLNNEQYF
J: TRBJ2-7
size: .
V: TRBV6-1
D: .
length: 13

DNA: TGCTGTGCTCCGGACGCACCGAGGAACACCGGGGAGCTGTTTTTT
CDR3: CCAPDAPRNTGELFF
J: TRBJ2-2
size: .
V: TRBV20-1
D: .
length: 15

DNA: TGTGCCAGCAACGTACGGCAGACTCAAGAGACCCAGTACTTC
CDR3: CASNVRQTQETQYF
J: TRBJ2-5
size: .
V: TRBV2
D: .
length: 14

DNA: TGCGCCAGCAGCTCGAAGAAGGGGCCGGGGGGCTACACCTTC
CDR3: CASSSKKGPGGYTF
J: TRBJ1-2
size: many
V: TRBV4-1
D: .
length: 14

DNA: TGTGCCAGCAGAATACCCACCCTAGGGAATGAGCGGTTCTTC
CDR3: CASRIPTLGNERFF
J: TRBJ2-1
size: .
V: TRBV25-1
D: .
length: 14

DNA: TGTGCCAGCAGTGACGGGGTAACCGCAAACACTGAAGCTTTCTTT
CDR3: CASSDGVTANTEAFF
J: TRBJ1-1
size: .
V: TRBV25-1
D: .
length: 15

DNA: TGTGCCAGCAGTCGCCTATCAGGGGGAGACTACGAGCAGTACTTC
CDR3: CASSRLSGGDYEQYF
J: TRBJ2-7
size: .
V: TRBV6-6
D: TRBD1
length: 15

DNA: TGTGCCAGCAGTCTACTGCCGGGACAGGGGACGGCTTTCTTT
CDR3: CASSLLPGQGTAFF
J: TRBJ1-1
size: few
V: TRBV28
D: TRBD1
length: 14

DNA: TGTGCCATCAGTGGGGTAAACGGGAATCAAGAGACCCAGTACTTC
CDR3: CAISGVNGNQETQYF
J: TRBJ2-5
size: .
V: TRBV10-3
D: .
length: 15

DNA: TGTGTCATCAACAAGCGGACCGTCAATCAGCCCCAGCATTTT
CDR3: CVINKRTVNQPQHF
J: TRBJ1-5
size: .
V: TRBV28
D: .
length: 14

DNA: TGTACCAGCAGCCAAGATAGGACTAGCGATACCATAGCCAAAAACATTCAGTACTTC
CDR3: CTSSQDRTSDTIAKNIQYF
J: TRBJ2-4
size: once
V: TRBV4-2
D: TRBD2
length: 19

DNA: TGTGCCAGCAGCTGGACGGAGAACACTGAAGCTTTCTTT
CDR3: CASSWTENTEAFF
J: TRBJ1-1
size: many
V: TRBV7-8
D: .
length: 13

DNA: TGCGCCAGCAGCCAAGATTGTGGCAATAAGCCCCAGCATTTT
CDR3: CASSQDCGNKPQHF
J: TRBJ1-5
size: .
V: TRBV4-3
D: .
length: 14

DNA: TGCAGTGTAGGGGACACCAATCAAGGGACCCAGTACTTC
CDR3: CSVGDTNQGTQYF
J: TRBJ2-5
size: few
V: TRBV20-1
D: .
length: 13

DNA: TGTGCCAGCAGCTCCGGGGTGGTAGGGTGCAGCGAGCAGTACTTC
CDR3: CASSSGVVGCSEQYF
J: TRBJ2-7
size: .
V: TRBV7-8
D: .
length: 15

DNA: TGTGCCAGCAGCTGGGAGACCGAGGTCTACGAGCAGTACTTC
CDR3: CASSWETEVYEQYF
J: TRBJ2-7
size: many
V: TRBV11-2
D: .
length: 14

DNA: TGTGCCGGCAGGGACAGGAATGGAGGAGGCAAGACTTTCTTT
CDR3: CAGRDRNGGGKTFF
J: TRBJ1-1
size: .
V: TRBV11-3
D: TRBD1
length: 14

DNA: TGTGCCAGCAGCTTGGGGGAGTACATCGGGGGGCTGTTTTTT
CDR3: CASSLGEYIGGLFF
J: TRBJ2-2
size: few
V: TRBV5-6
D: .
length: 14

DNA: TGCAGTGTTAGAGACGGACAGAGAACGAGCAATCAGCTCCAGCATTTT
CDR3: CSVRDGQRTSNQLQHF
J: TRBJ1-5
size: .
V: TRBV20-1
D: .
length: 16

DNA: TGTACCAGCAGCTTAGAAAGGGCGAACACTGAAGCTTTCTTT
CDR3: CTSSLERANTEAFF
J: TRBJ1-1
size: .
V: TRBV11-3
D: .
length: 14

DNA: TGCGCCAGCAGCTTTCAGGGTGGAGAGTGTGGCTACACCTTC
CDR3: CASSFQGGECGYTF
J: TRBJ1-2
size: .
V: TRBV5-1
D: .
length: 14

DNA: TGCGCCAGCAACCGGCAATATACAGGGAAAGAGACCCAGTATTTC
CDR3: CASNRQYTGKETQYF
J: TRBJ2-5
size: .
V: TRBV4-1
D: .
length: 15

DNA: TGCTATGCGCCACCGGCTAGCGGGAGTCCTGTAGGCTTCTACGAGCAGTACTTC
CDR3: CYAPPASGSPVGFYEQYF
J: TRBJ2-7
size: .
V: TRBV20-1
D: TRBD2
length: 18

DNA: TGTGCCAGCAGCTTCGCTTCCGGGACAGTGAGCAATGAGCAGTTCTTC
CDR3: CASSFASGTVSNEQFF
J: TRBJ2-1
size: .
V: TRBV14
D: TRBD1
length: 16

DNA: TGTGCCAGCAGTGACCAGGCCGCGAAGGAAAAACTGTTTTTT
CDR3: CASSDQAAKEKLFF
J: TRBJ1-4
size: .
V: TRBV2
D: .
length: 14

DNA: TGCAATGCTCCCGACCGCTGCGCAGATACGCAGTATTTT
CDR3: CNAPDRCADTQYF
J: TRBJ2-3
size: .
V: TRBV20-1
D: .
length: 13

DNA: TGCAGCGTTAACAGGAACACCGGGGAGCTGTTTTTT
CDR3: CSVNRNTGELFF
J: TRBJ2-2
size: many
V: TRBV29-1
D: .
length: 12